This TCR beta chain derives from a study of blood T cell repertoires in COVID-19. Study summary: PBMCs, B-cell-depleted T cells, or T cells provided the cDNA or gDNA that made up the material.

Original analysis: Estimation of nucleated cell counts was performed using reference gene primer amplification. The repertoire was sequenced with immunoSEQ multiplex PCR; TCRdb's copy has only in-frame clones and lacks some. The D gene and trimming were derived from the DNA, and the V and J assignments and clone size from that table. In the table there are hundreds of thousands of clones, roughly 80% of which are singletons. Everyone who took part was roughly 18 to 89 years old, and they came from 24 US areas. The length of the CDR3 is 12 residues. V dropped 11 bases and J dropped 0 bases, with 8 bases sitting between them. CDR1 MNHEY and CDR2 SMNVEV come from the germline V gene (reference sequence).

Sequences were obtained from PBMCs or T cells enriched from blood (not recorded which). V is TRBV27 and J is TRBJ1-3; D ambiguous. This receptor was identified in a man aged 35 to 55 who had been exposed to COVID-19. The CDR3 sequence is CAVRSSGNTIYF. CDR3 DNA sequence: TGTGCCGTCCGCAGCTCTGGAAACACCATATATTTT.